This T cell receptor beta chain is drawn from a study of T cell repertoires in cytomegalovirus infection. MiXCR was run by TCRdb on the reads, yielding one entry per CDR3 protein. The table has 640,000 or so distinct CDR3 sequences, roughly a third seen once. Trimming pared 3 bases from V and 8 bases from J, leaving 2 bases between. Germline CDR1 and CDR2: MNHNS and SASEGT. The CDR3 runs 10 residues. A remark on this clonotype: Its antigen is currently unknown.

The rearrangement links TRBV6-1 to TRBJ2-1; D unresolved. The clonotype was recovered from a human donor in good health (CMV status not recorded). Some clones in this sample may be carry-over from other donors' samples. This specimen consisted of cultured PBMCs, obtained from culture after CMV antigen stimulation. The CDR3 protein is CASSDDEQFF. DNA for the CDR3: TGTGCCAGCAGTGACGATGAGCAGTTCTTC.